This T cell receptor (beta chain) was sequenced during a study of beta chain features in type 1 diabetes. Every isolated RNA sample was fully reverse transcribed, so sequencing captured expressed TCRB transcripts. Here immunoSEQ multiplex PCR was the method, and the copy in TCRdb shows in-frame clones only, minus some. The sample includes roughly 150,000 clones, roughly 11% of them seen just once. This clone was recorded a few times. The CDR3 is 13 residues long. Germline V CDR1 and CDR2: SGHTA, FQGNSA. The V and J ends lost 2 bases and 4 bases respectively, with 7 bases between them. Sorting produced populations that all topped 98% purity.

This chain joins TRBV7-2 and TRBJ2-3; D uncertain. Specimen: central memory CD4+ T cells from blood. This clonotype was obtained from a man aged 18 to 29 in good health. The CDR3 region is CASSLSGPDTQYF. CDR3 in DNA: TGTGCCAGCAGCTTATCGGGCCCAGATACGCAGTATTTT.